The 6 T cell receptor beta chains reported below all come from one sample, sequenced in a study of early stage breast cancer tumors. Generated by immunoSEQ multiplex PCR, the TCRdb table keeps only in-frame clones and is missing some. Of about 21,000 clones listed, 75% to 80% are singletons. The sample was blood. All receptors come from a person in their 60s with breast cancer.

The rearrangement joins TRBV19 to TRBJ1-3, with 9 bases that match TRBD1. The CDR3 runs 15 residues. Unmatched junction bases numbered 5, after V lost 4 bases and J lost 4 bases. Per the germline V gene, CDR1 is LNHDA and CDR2 is SQIVND (reference sequence). CDR3 DNA: TGTGCCAGTAGTACACGGACAGGGGTAGGAAACACCATATATTTT. Translated: CASSTRTGVGNTIYF.

The chain employs TRBV18 and TRBJ1-3; 8 bases fit TRBD1. The germline V gene has CDR1 KGHSH and CDR2 LQKENI. CDR3 length: 15 residues. The junction had 5 bases not matched to a gene; V was cut back by 3 bases and J by 4 bases. The chain's CDR3 is CASSPMTGAGNTIYF. The CDR3, as DNA: TGTGCCAGCTCACCCATGACAGGGGCAGGAAACACCATATATTTT.

The V gene is TRBV5-4, the J gene TRBJ2-7; no reliable D call. The V and J ends lost 0 bases and 6 bases respectively, with 7 bases between them. CDR1 and CDR2 (germline): SGHNT, YYREEE (reference sequence). This CDR3 has 12 residues. Here the CDR3 DNA reads TGTGCCAGCAGCTTGGCCTTAGGCGAGCAGTACTTC. This encodes CASSLALGEQYF.

This clone has just a few counts. The rearrangement links TRBV6-1 to TRBJ1-1; unclear D gene. The CDR3 spans 14 residues. Between the trimmed V and J ends, which lost 4 bases and 0 bases, there was a span of 9 bases. Germline V CDR1 and CDR2: MNHNS, SASEGT. The CDR3 reads CASSVGRMNTEAFF. The CDR3 DNA reads as TGTGCCAGCAGTGTCGGACGCATGAACACTGAAGCTTTCTTT.

By share of the sample, this clone is medium-sized. The gene calls are TRBV15 and TRBJ2-7; possible D gene TRBD2, 5 bases. Germline V lookup: CDR1 LNHNV, CDR2 YYDKDF (reference sequence). The CDR3 is 16 residues long. V was shortened by 1 base and J by 0 bases, with 13 bases between the two germline ends. CDR3 amino acids: CATSRGPGTDSYEQYF. CDR3 sequence (DNA): TGTGCCACCAGCAGAGGACCGGGAACGGACTCCTACGAGCAGTACTTC.

The chain combines TRBV9 with TRBJ2-1; perhaps TRBD2 as D (6 bases). Trimming took off 0 bases at V and 6 bases at J, with 13 bases between the two ends. Per the germline V gene, CDR1 is SGDLS and CDR2 is YYNGEE. This CDR3 has 15 residues. CDR3 residues: CASSVDSGEFNEQFF. In DNA form, the CDR3 reads TGTGCCAGCAGCGTAGATTCGGGGGAGTTCAATGAGCAGTTCTTC.